A selection of T cell receptor beta chains follows, all from one sample in a study of identical twins. TCRdb reprocessed the 5' RACE reads via MiXCR and lists one record per CDR3 protein. The table lists about 720,000 distinct CDR3 sequences, around a sixth of them singletons, with under 15% in the top ten. The data also belong to a second study, concerning T cells expressing NK-cell markers.

The sequencing input was PBMCs. These receptor sequences come from a woman under 30 in good health. The CDR3 runs from the conserved cysteine through the conserved F or W. The order of the fields is J gene, V gene, clone size, D gene, CDR3 protein, CDR3 DNA. The D gene is left open where the match is weak. Some rows have no size entry. The others give once, few or many, or a class for an expanded clone.

TRBJ2-1	TRBV5-1	few	-	CASSWGQENNEQFF	TGCGCCAGCAGCTGGGGACAAGAAAACAATGAGCAGTTCTTC
TRBJ2-1	TRBV6-1	-	-	CASSSLGAGLNEQFF	TGTGCCAGCAGCAGTCTCGGGGCAGGCCTAAATGAGCAGTTCTTC
TRBJ2-1	TRBV7-7	few	TRBD2	CASSPSPSGGSREQFF	TGTGCTAGCAGCCCAAGCCCTAGCGGGGGGTCTCGGGAGCAGTTCTTC
TRBJ2-1	TRBV9	few	TRBD1	CASSVDRGTYNEQFF	TGTGCCAGCAGCGTGGACAGGGGAACCTACAATGAGCAGTTCTTC
TRBJ2-7	TRBV6-2/TRBV6-3	many	-	CASSYGTLEQYF	TGTGCCAGCAGTTACGGAACCCTCGAGCAGTACTTC
TRBJ2-7	TRBV20-1	-	TRBD2	CSARRGASGSDEQYF	TGCAGTGCTAGGCGGGGGGCTAGCGGGAGTGATGAGCAGTACTTC
TRBJ2-3	TRBV11-2	few	-	CASSGYGVTDTQYF	TGTGCCAGCAGCGGTTACGGGGTCACAGATACGCAGTATTTT
TRBJ2-4	TRBV5-5	-	-	CASSLKGVIKNIQYF	TGTGCCAGCAGCTTGAAGGGGGTAATCAAAAACATTCAGTACTTC
TRBJ1-2	TRBV20-1	few	TRBD1	CSARDPDRGDRVYGYTF	TGCAGTGCTAGAGACCCCGACCGTGGGGACAGGGTCTATGGCTACACCTTC
TRBJ1-1	TRBV20-1	-	-	CSAFSTTGNTEAFF	TGCAGTGCTTTTTCTACGACGGGCAACACTGAAGCTTTCTTT
TRBJ2-7	TRBV19	-	-	CASSSRVRDEQYF	TGTGCCAGTAGCAGCAGGGTTAGGGACGAGCAGTACTTC
TRBJ2-7	TRBV5-1	-	-	CASSVEGNTYEQYF	TGCGCCAGCAGCGTGGAGGGCAATACCTACGAGCAGTACTTC
TRBJ2-7	TRBV9	-	TRBD2	CASSVMASGYEQYF	TGTGCCAGCAGCGTGATGGCTAGCGGCTACGAGCAGTACTTC
TRBJ2-6	TRBV12-3/TRBV12-4	-	-	CASRPHLSGANVLTF	TGTGCCAGCAGGCCTCATCTCTCTGGGGCCAACGTCCTGACTTTC
TRBJ2-2	TRBV6-1	-	-	CASSLFQGTGELFF	TGTGCCAGCAGCTTGTTCCAAGGCACCGGGGAGCTGTTTTTT
TRBJ2-7	TRBV6-9	few	-	CASSLTRDFSYEQYF	TGTGCCAGCAGCTTAACCCGGGACTTCTCCTACGAGCAGTACTTC
TRBJ2-1	TRBV7-2	-	TRBD2	CASSPLGAGGGNEQFF	TGTGCCAGCAGCCCGCTTGGAGCGGGAGGGGGGAATGAGCAGTTCTTC
TRBJ2-7	TRBV21-1	few	-	CASSTNRGRFEQYF	TGTGCCAGCAGCACCAACAGGGGGCGCTTCGAGCAGTACTTC
TRBJ1-1	TRBV6-1	few	-	CASRDIRRTEAFF	TGTGCCAGCCGGGACATAAGGCGGACTGAAGCTTTCTTT
TRBJ2-5	TRBV7-9	few	-	CASSPDAEETQYF	TGTGCCAGCAGCCCAGACGCGGAAGAGACCCAGTACTTC
TRBJ1-1	TRBV19	few	TRBD1	CASSPTGAAEAFF	TGTGCCAGTAGTCCTACAGGGGCGGCTGAAGCTTTCTTT
TRBJ1-6	TRBV12-3/TRBV12-4	few	TRBD1	CASSARTGRSNSPLHF	TGTGCCAGCAGTGCGCGGACAGGCCGAAGTAATTCACCCCTCCACTTT
TRBJ1-5	TRBV15	few	-	CATSRGRSQPQHF	TGTGCCACCAGCAGAGGCCGATCTCAGCCCCAGCATTTT